These T cell receptor beta chains were read from a single sample in a study of shared clonotypes between healthy human individuals. The method was immunoSEQ multiplex PCR; TCRdb's version includes in-frame clones alone and lacks a portion of them. The sample has about 980,000 clones; approximately 80% are singletons. The sample comprised memory CD4+ T cells sorted from blood. Receptors originate from a man between 18 and 29 years old in good health. Each CDR3 is given with its conserved first and last residue. The D gene is left open where the match is weak. Only part of the rows carry a size: once, few, many, or a class if the clone is expanded.

v_gene: TRBV5-6; abundance: NA; j_gene: TRBJ2-3; d_gene: NA; CDR3nt: TGTGCCAGCAGCTTGGCGCTGACTGGAACTAGCACAGATACGCAGTATTTT; CDR3aa: CASSLALTGTSTDTQYF
v_gene: TRBV7-9; abundance: NA; j_gene: TRBJ1-4; d_gene: TRBD1; CDR3nt: TGTGCCAGCAGCAACCAGGGGGGCACTAATGAAAAACTGTTTTTT; CDR3aa: CASSNQGGTNEKLFF
v_gene: TRBV15; abundance: NA; j_gene: TRBJ1-1; d_gene: NA; CDR3nt: TGTGCCACCAGCAGAGACAGGACCATGAACACTGAAGCTTTCTTT; CDR3aa: CATSRDRTMNTEAFF
v_gene: TRBV6-1; abundance: NA; j_gene: TRBJ1-5; d_gene: NA; CDR3nt: TGTGCCAGCAGTGAGCGACCGATCAATCAGCCCCAGCATTTT; CDR3aa: CASSERPINQPQHF
v_gene: TRBV5-6; abundance: NA; j_gene: TRBJ2-5; d_gene: TRBD1; CDR3nt: TGTGCCAGCAGCCTTAGTCAATCCGGGACAGAGCTCTGGACCCAGTACTTC; CDR3aa: CASSLSQSGTELWTQYF
v_gene: TRBV10-3; abundance: NA; j_gene: TRBJ2-1; d_gene: TRBD2; CDR3nt: TGTGCCATCAGGAGGCAGGCGGGAGAGCCCTACAATGAGCAGTTCTTC; CDR3aa: CAIRRQAGEPYNEQFF
v_gene: TRBV2; abundance: NA; j_gene: TRBJ2-5; d_gene: TRBD2; CDR3nt: TGTGCCAGCAGTGGCGGACTAGCCGGGGAGACCCAGTACTTC; CDR3aa: CASSGGLAGETQYF
v_gene: TRBV6-1; abundance: NA; j_gene: TRBJ1-4; d_gene: TRBD1; CDR3nt: TGTGCCAGCAGTCAATCGCGACAGGGCCTGTTTTTT; CDR3aa: CASSQSRQGLFF
v_gene: TRBV7-2; abundance: NA; j_gene: TRBJ2-5; d_gene: TRBD1; CDR3nt: TGTGCCAGCAGCTTTAGGACAGGGGTCGAGACCCAGTACTTC; CDR3aa: CASSFRTGVETQYF
v_gene: TRBV28; abundance: NA; j_gene: TRBJ2-3; d_gene: TRBD2; CDR3nt: TGTGCCAGCTCCTCAAGCGGGGGGGCCAGAGATACGCAGTATTTT; CDR3aa: CASSSSGGARDTQYF
v_gene: TRBV5-4; abundance: NA; j_gene: TRBJ2-3; d_gene: TRBD2; CDR3nt: TGTGCCAGCTTCCTTCGTCTGGGCGGGGGGGCATCGGATACGCAGTATTTT; CDR3aa: CASFLRLGGGASDTQYF
v_gene: TRBV7-9; abundance: NA; j_gene: TRBJ2-4; d_gene: TRBD1; CDR3nt: TGTGCCAGCAGCTTAGAGGGGGCGGACATTCAGTACTTC; CDR3aa: CASSLEGADIQYF
v_gene: TRBV14; abundance: NA; j_gene: TRBJ2-7; d_gene: NA; CDR3nt: TGTGCCAGCAGCCAAGGTCCCTACGAGCAGTACTTC; CDR3aa: CASSQGPYEQYF
v_gene: TRBV5-1; abundance: NA; j_gene: TRBJ1-1; d_gene: TRBD1; CDR3nt: TGCGCCAGCAGCTATGGGACAGGGACGGGAGTGACTGAAGCTTTCTTT; CDR3aa: CASSYGTGTGVTEAFF
v_gene: TRBV7-9; abundance: NA; j_gene: TRBJ2-2; d_gene: TRBD1; CDR3nt: TGTGCCAGCAGCCCCCTGAGGGACAGGAACACCGGGGAGCTGTTTTTT; CDR3aa: CASSPLRDRNTGELFF
v_gene: TRBV25-1; abundance: NA; j_gene: TRBJ1-6; d_gene: NA; CDR3nt: TGTGCCAGCAGTGAATTGGGCAGGGAAAAAAATTCACCCCTCCACTTT; CDR3aa: CASSELGREKNSPLHF
v_gene: TRBV28; abundance: NA; j_gene: TRBJ1-5; d_gene: NA; CDR3nt: TGTGCCAGCAGTTTAGGGCAGCGTAGCAATCAGCCCCAGCATTTT; CDR3aa: CASSLGQRSNQPQHF
v_gene: TRBV6-1; abundance: NA; j_gene: TRBJ1-4; d_gene: TRBD1; CDR3nt: TGTGCCAGCACGACAGGGGGCATAGGTGAAAAACTGTTTTTT; CDR3aa: CASTTGGIGEKLFF
v_gene: TRBV5-4; abundance: NA; j_gene: TRBJ2-7; d_gene: TRBD2; CDR3nt: TGTGCCAGCAGCAGGAGGGACCTAGCGGACGAGCAGTACTTC; CDR3aa: CASSRRDLADEQYF
v_gene: TRBV7-9; abundance: NA; j_gene: TRBJ2-5; d_gene: TRBD1; CDR3nt: TGTGCCAGCAGCTCCCGGACAGGGGGAGGGCAAGAGACCCAGTACTTC; CDR3aa: CASSSRTGGGQETQYF
v_gene: TRBV18; abundance: NA; j_gene: TRBJ2-7; d_gene: TRBD1; CDR3nt: TGTGCCAGCTCAGAGACAGGGGAGTACTACGAGCAGTACTTC; CDR3aa: CASSETGEYYEQYF
v_gene: TRBV5-1; abundance: once; j_gene: TRBJ2-7; d_gene: TRBD2; CDR3nt: TGCGCCAGCACTAACGGACTAGCGGGGGGTGAGCAGTACTTC; CDR3aa: CASTNGLAGGEQYF
v_gene: TRBV30; abundance: NA; j_gene: TRBJ1-6; d_gene: NA; CDR3nt: TGTGCCTGGGAAAGATTTCGGAATTCACCCCTCCACTTT; CDR3aa: CAWERFRNSPLHF
v_gene: TRBV7-2; abundance: few; j_gene: TRBJ1-4; d_gene: NA; CDR3nt: TGTGCCAGCAGCTTAGTAACCGTGACTAATGAAAAACTGTTTTTT; CDR3aa: CASSLVTVTNEKLFF
v_gene: TRBV4-2; abundance: NA; j_gene: TRBJ1-4; d_gene: NA; CDR3nt: TGTGCCAGCAGCCAAGATGGGATGGGAACTAATGAAAAACTGTTTTTT; CDR3aa: CASSQDGMGTNEKLFF
v_gene: TRBV29-1; abundance: NA; j_gene: TRBJ1-6; d_gene: TRBD1; CDR3nt: TGCAGCTACCATCCCCGGGACAGGGGTTATCATTCATTAGTGCCGCTCCACTTT; CDR3aa: CSYHPRDRGYHSLVPLHF
v_gene: TRBV7-2; abundance: once; j_gene: TRBJ2-3; d_gene: TRBD2; CDR3nt: TGTGCCAGCTCGGGACTAGCGGATAAATCAGATACGCAGTATTTT; CDR3aa: CASSGLADKSDTQYF
v_gene: TRBV7-9; abundance: NA; j_gene: TRBJ1-3; d_gene: NA; CDR3nt: TGTGCCAGCCGGAATTCCGGAAACACCATATATTTT; CDR3aa: CASRNSGNTIYF
v_gene: TRBV7-2; abundance: NA; j_gene: TRBJ1-4; d_gene: NA; CDR3nt: TGTGCCAGCAGCTTAGATGTGCAGATAAAGGGCGAAAAACTGTTTTTT; CDR3aa: CASSLDVQIKGEKLFF
v_gene: TRBV19; abundance: NA; j_gene: TRBJ2-3; d_gene: TRBD2; CDR3nt: TGTGCCAGTAGTATAGAAGCTAGCGGTACAGATACGCAGTATTTT; CDR3aa: CASSIEASGTDTQYF
v_gene: TRBV30; abundance: NA; j_gene: TRBJ1-2; d_gene: TRBD1; CDR3nt: TGTGCCTGGACGACAGGGCAGGGGGGGGCTACGAATGGCTACACCTTC; CDR3aa: CAWTTGQGGATNGYTF
v_gene: TRBV9; abundance: many; j_gene: TRBJ2-2; d_gene: NA; CDR3nt: TGTGCCAGCAGCGTAAAGGGTGACGGAGGGAGGTTGATCGGGGAGCTGTTTTTT; CDR3aa: CASSVKGDGGRLIGELFF
v_gene: TRBV4-1; abundance: NA; j_gene: TRBJ1-5; d_gene: NA; CDR3nt: TGCGCCAGCAGCCAAGATGAGGATCAGCCCCAGCATTTT; CDR3aa: CASSQDEDQPQHF
v_gene: TRBV20-1; abundance: few; j_gene: TRBJ2-1; d_gene: TRBD2; CDR3nt: TGCAGTGCTCTAGCGGCGGAGCAGTTCTTC; CDR3aa: CSALAAEQFF
v_gene: TRBV18; abundance: NA; j_gene: TRBJ1-6; d_gene: TRBD1; CDR3nt: TGTGCCAGCTCACCAAAGACAGGGGTTGATTCACCCCTCCACTTT; CDR3aa: CASSPKTGVDSPLHF
v_gene: TRBV19; abundance: NA; j_gene: TRBJ1-1; d_gene: NA; CDR3nt: TGTGCCAGTAGTAGGGGCGCTGAAGCTTTCTTT; CDR3aa: CASSRGAEAFF
v_gene: TRBV6-4; abundance: NA; j_gene: TRBJ1-1; d_gene: NA; CDR3nt: TGTGCCAGCAGTGACTCAGGTCGGGGTACGGCTTTCTTT; CDR3aa: CASSDSGRGTAFF
v_gene: TRBV6-6; abundance: NA; j_gene: TRBJ1-6; d_gene: NA; CDR3nt: TGTGCCAGCAGACCGACTGAAAAGTCACCCCTCCACTTT; CDR3aa: CASRPTEKSPLHF
v_gene: TRBV5-6; abundance: NA; j_gene: TRBJ1-6; d_gene: NA; CDR3nt: TGTGCCAGCAGCTTGGGAGATTGGACTAATTCACCCCTCCACTTT; CDR3aa: CASSLGDWTNSPLHF
v_gene: TRBV13; abundance: NA; j_gene: TRBJ1-3; d_gene: NA; CDR3nt: TGTGCCAGCAGCTCCCAGGCTACTGGAAACACCATATATTTT; CDR3aa: CASSSQATGNTIYF
v_gene: TRBV7-9; abundance: NA; j_gene: TRBJ1-1; d_gene: NA; CDR3nt: TGTGCCAGCAGCTTAGAACCGGGGGTTACGAACACTGAAGCTTTCTTT; CDR3aa: CASSLEPGVTNTEAFF
v_gene: TRBV29-1; abundance: NA; j_gene: TRBJ1-4; d_gene: NA; CDR3nt: TGCAGCGTGACTACCGGGGAAAAACTGTTTTTT; CDR3aa: CSVTTGEKLFF
v_gene: TRBV13; abundance: NA; j_gene: TRBJ2-5; d_gene: NA; CDR3nt: TGTGCCAGCAGCTTCGACCGGGGGGAGACCCAGTACTTC; CDR3aa: CASSFDRGETQYF
v_gene: TRBV5-1; abundance: NA; j_gene: TRBJ2-2; d_gene: TRBD1; CDR3nt: TGCGCCAGCATGGACAGGGGCCCAAACACCGGGGAGCTGTTTTTT; CDR3aa: CASMDRGPNTGELFF
v_gene: TRBV7-9; abundance: NA; j_gene: TRBJ2-7; d_gene: NA; CDR3nt: TGTGCCAGCAGCTCTAACAGGGTGGGCTACGAGCAGTACTTC; CDR3aa: CASSSNRVGYEQYF